These 15 T cell receptor beta chains came from one sample sequenced in a study of T-cell memory formation after mild COVID-19. In TCRdb, the 5' RACE reads were re-called with MiXCR into one record per CDR3 protein. The sample has 200,000 or so distinct CDR3 sequences; 18% are singletons. The sequenced sample was PBMCs or a T cell subset sorted from them (not recorded which). The receptor set was obtained from an adult woman who had mild COVID-19 (a few samples of this study predate the infection). Cell type and time point are not known.

In this sample, this clonotype turned up a few times. The V gene is TRBV4-2, the J gene TRBJ2-7, with a tentative D call TRBD1 (6 bases). Germline values: CDR1 LGHNA, CDR2 YNFKEQ. This CDR3 region has 16 residues. V lost 2 bases and J lost 0, with 14 bases in between. The CDR3 DNA sequence: TGTGCCAGCAGCCAATCAACAGGGTTTTACTCCTACGAGCAGTACTTC. Amino acids: CASSQSTGFYSYEQYF.

V is TRBV5-1 and J is TRBJ1-2; 7 nucleotides line up with TRBD1. The CDR3 runs to 14 residues. Germline trimming cut 0 bases from V and 4 bases from J; bases unmatched to any gene: 3. Germline lookup yields CDR1 SGHRS and CDR2 YFSETQ. Here the CDR3 DNA reads TGCGCCAGCAGCTTGGGAGCAGGGGGCTATGGCTACACCTTC. This gives the protein CASSLGAGGYGYTF.

This chain links TRBV20-1 with TRBJ2-4, with unresolved D. CDR1 DFQATT and CDR2 SNEGSKA come from the germline V gene (reference sequence). This CDR3 has 11 residues. The V end was cut by 5 bases, the J end by 6 bases, with 8 bases between. The CDR3 reads CSAESRNIQYF. CDR3 sequence (DNA): TGCAGTGCTGAATCAAGAAACATTCAGTACTTC.

This clonotype was picked up many times. The chain couples TRBV12-3 or TRBV12-4 to TRBJ1-3; the D is unclear. The CDR3 has 14 amino acids. V was shortened by 1 base and J by 1 base, with 5 bases between the two germline ends. CDR3 loop: CASSLEGSGNTIYF. The CDR3 nucleotides are TGTGCCAGCAGTTTAGAGGGATCTGGAAACACCATATATTTT.

The J gene is TRBJ1-5, the V gene TRBV7-2; D call uncertain. The CDR3 sequence is 13 residues long. Germline V lookup: CDR1 SGHTA, CDR2 FQGNSA. The ends were cut back, 2 bases at V and 9 bases at J, with 11 bases in the middle. The CDR3 region is CASSLWEERPQHF. The CDR3 bases are TGTGCCAGCAGCTTATGGGAAGAACGGCCCCAGCATTTT.

There are a few counts of this clonotype. The DNA of the CDR3 is TGCAGTGCCGAAGCGGGGGGGCGAGCCACAGATACGCAGTATTTT. Its translation is CSAEAGGRATDTQYF. The V call is TRBV20-1, the J call TRBJ2-3; 10 positions match TRBD2. In germline, CDR1 is DFQATT, CDR2 SNEGSKA (reference sequence). The CDR3 has 15 amino acids. The J segment lost 2 bases and the V segment lost 6 bases, leaving 8 bases of the junction unmatched.

Only a few counts were recorded for this clonotype. The gene calls are TRBV4-1 and TRBJ2-5, with a possible D match to TRBD2 (5 bases). The length of the CDR3 is 14 residues. Germline CDR1 reads MGHRA; CDR2 reads YSYEKL. V was cut by 0 bases and J by 6 bases, with 11 bases left in between. The CDR3 region is CASSQDRDGQTQYF. The CDR3 region has the DNA TGCGCCAGCAGCCAAGATCGGGATGGCCAGACCCAGTACTTC.

The sample holds a few counts of this clonotype. The J gene is TRBJ2-2, the V gene TRBV11-3; TRBD2 aligns across 14 bases. The CDR3 is 19 residues long. Germline CDR1 reads SGHNT; CDR2 reads YENEEA. The V segment lost 2 bases and the J segment 3 bases; nucleotides outside the gene matches: 8. Here the CDR3 DNA reads TGTGCCAGCAGCTTAACCTGGGGACTAGCGGGAGCTCACACCGGGGAGCTGTTTTTT. Its protein is CASSLTWGLAGAHTGELFF.

This clonotype was seen ten or more times. J is TRBJ2-7 and V is TRBV6-5; TRBD1 might be the D (5 bases). CDR1 and CDR2 (germline): MNHEY, SVGAGI. V dropped 0 bases and J dropped 0 bases, with 15 bases sitting between them. This CDR3 comprises 17 residues. The DNA for the CDR3 is TGTGCCAGCAGTTACTCGACTTCGACAGTGAGCTCCTACGAGCAGTACTTC. It encodes CASSYSTSTVSSYEQYF.

This clonotype came up a few times. The chain combines TRBV10-3 with TRBJ1-2; 8 bases map to TRBD1. The CDR3 has 15 residues. J gave up 3 bases and V 9 bases, and 12 bases lay outside the gene matches. Germline V CDR1 and CDR2: ENHRY, SYGVKD. This CDR3 reads CAMRGTGEGDYGYTF. The CDR3 DNA is TGTGCCATGAGGGGGACAGGTGAAGGGGACTATGGCTACACCTTC.

This clonotype has a handful of counts. The chain recombines TRBV24-1 with TRBJ2-1, with TRBD1 matching over 7 bases. The CDR3 is made up of 16 amino acids. J lost 2 bases, V lost 0 bases, and 3 bases had no gene match. Germline CDR1 KGHDR, CDR2 SFDVKD. The CDR3 reads CATSDLQGVTYNEQFF. CDR3 nucleotide sequence: TGTGCCACCAGTGATTTGCAGGGGGTTACCTACAATGAGCAGTTCTTC.

V gene TRBV10-3 combines with J gene TRBJ2-3; 7 positions match TRBD2. CDR3 length: 17 amino acids. Germline trimming cut 0 bases from V and 3 bases from J; bases unmatched to any gene: 9. The germline V gene has CDR1 ENHRY and CDR2 SYGVKD. CDR3 sequence (DNA): TGTGCCATCAGTGAGTCTACGATATCTAGCGGAACAGATACGCAGTATTTT. Its protein product is CAISESTISSGTDTQYF.

The V gene is TRBV7-6, the J gene TRBJ1-4, with unresolved D. Germline V gene lookup returns CDR1 SGHVS and CDR2 FNYEAQ. The CDR3 sequence is 13 residues long. Trimming shortened V by 2 bases and J by 7 bases, and 8 bases separated the two germline ends. Here the CDR3 DNA reads TGTGCCAGCAGCTTATCAGCGGCTGAAAAACTGTTTTTT. Translating gives CASSLSAAEKLFF.

This clonotype was seen ten or more times. The chain carries TRBV12-3 or TRBV12-4 and TRBJ2-5, with unresolved D. The CDR3 length is 13 residues. V was trimmed by 3 bases and J by 3 bases, leaving 8 bases between them. The CDR3 sequence is CASSFNREETQYF. The CDR3 nucleotides read TGTGCCAGCAGTTTCAACCGGGAAGAGACCCAGTACTTC.

The chain combines TRBV25-1 with TRBJ1-5, with D possibly matching TRBD1 (6 bases). Germline-derived CDR1 and CDR2 are MGHDK and SYGVNS. The CDR3 loop spans 13 amino acids. V lost 1 base and J 16 bases, leaving 17 bases between the germline ends. The CDR3 coding sequence is TGTGCCAGCAGTGAATCGACAGGCCGGAGGTTCCATTTT. Protein product: CASSESTGRRFHF.